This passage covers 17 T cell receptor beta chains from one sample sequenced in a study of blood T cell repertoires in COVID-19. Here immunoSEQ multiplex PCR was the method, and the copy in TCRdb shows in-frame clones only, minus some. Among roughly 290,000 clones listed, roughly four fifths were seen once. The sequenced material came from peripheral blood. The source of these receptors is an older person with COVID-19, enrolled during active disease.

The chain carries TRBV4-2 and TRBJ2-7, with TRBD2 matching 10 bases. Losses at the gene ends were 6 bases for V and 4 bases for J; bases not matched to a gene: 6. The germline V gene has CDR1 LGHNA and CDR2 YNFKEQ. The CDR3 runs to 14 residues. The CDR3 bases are TGTGCCAGCAGTCCTAGCGGGAGTAGATACGAGCAGTACTTC. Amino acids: CASSPSGSRYEQYF.

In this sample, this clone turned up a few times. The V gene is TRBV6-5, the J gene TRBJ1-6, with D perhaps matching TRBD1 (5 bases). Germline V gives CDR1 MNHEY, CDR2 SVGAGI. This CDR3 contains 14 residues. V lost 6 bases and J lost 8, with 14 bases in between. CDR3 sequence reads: CASRPQGQDSPLHF. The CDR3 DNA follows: TGTGCCAGCAGGCCCCAGGGTCAAGATTCACCCCTCCACTTT.

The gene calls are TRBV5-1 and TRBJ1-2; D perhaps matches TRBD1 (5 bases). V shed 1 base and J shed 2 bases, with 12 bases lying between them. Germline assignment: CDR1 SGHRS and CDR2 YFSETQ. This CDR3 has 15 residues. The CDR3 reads CASSLRFQGNYGYTF. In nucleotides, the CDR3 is TGCGCCAGCAGCTTGAGGTTCCAGGGAAACTATGGCTACACCTTC.

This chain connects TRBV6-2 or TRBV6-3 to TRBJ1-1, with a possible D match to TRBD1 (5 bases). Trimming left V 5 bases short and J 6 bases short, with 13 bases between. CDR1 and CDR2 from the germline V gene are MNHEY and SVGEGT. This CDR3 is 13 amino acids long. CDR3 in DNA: TGTGCCAGCAGTCTGGGGCCTGCGGCTGAAGCTTTCTTT. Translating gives CASSLGPAAEAFF.

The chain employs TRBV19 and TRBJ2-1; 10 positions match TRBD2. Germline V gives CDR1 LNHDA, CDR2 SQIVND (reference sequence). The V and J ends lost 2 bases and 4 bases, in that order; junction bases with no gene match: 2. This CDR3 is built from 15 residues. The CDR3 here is CASSIRAGGYNEQFF. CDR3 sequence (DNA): TGTGCCAGTAGTATACGAGCGGGAGGGTACAATGAGCAGTTCTTC.

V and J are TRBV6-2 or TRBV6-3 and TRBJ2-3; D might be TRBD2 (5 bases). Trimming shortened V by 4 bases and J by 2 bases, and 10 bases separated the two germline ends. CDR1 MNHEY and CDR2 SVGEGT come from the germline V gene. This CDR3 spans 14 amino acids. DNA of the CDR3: TGTGCCAGCAGTTCCCGGACTGCCACAGATACGCAGTATTTT. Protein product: CASSSRTATDTQYF.

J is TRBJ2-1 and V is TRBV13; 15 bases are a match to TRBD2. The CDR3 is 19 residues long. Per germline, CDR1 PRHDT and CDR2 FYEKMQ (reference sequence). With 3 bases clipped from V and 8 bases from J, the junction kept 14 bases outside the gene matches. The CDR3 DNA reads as TGTGCCAGCAGCTTGGCCATCGGGACTAGCGGGAGGAGAGGCGATGAGCAGTTCTTC. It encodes CASSLAIGTSGRRGDEQFF.

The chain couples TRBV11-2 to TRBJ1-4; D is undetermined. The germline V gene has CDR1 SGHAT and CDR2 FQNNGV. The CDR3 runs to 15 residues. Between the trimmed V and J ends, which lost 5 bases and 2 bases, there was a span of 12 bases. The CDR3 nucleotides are TGTGCCAGCAGCCACCACGGGTACACTAATGAAAAACTGTTTTTT. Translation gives CASSHHGYTNEKLFF.

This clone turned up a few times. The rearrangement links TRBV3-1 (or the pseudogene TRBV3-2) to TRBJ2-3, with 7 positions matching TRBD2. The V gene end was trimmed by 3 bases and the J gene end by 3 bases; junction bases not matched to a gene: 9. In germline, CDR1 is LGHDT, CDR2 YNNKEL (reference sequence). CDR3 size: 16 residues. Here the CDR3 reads CASSHQREKQTDTQYF. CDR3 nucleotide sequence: TGTGCCAGCAGCCACCAGCGGGAAAAACAAACAGATACGCAGTATTTT.

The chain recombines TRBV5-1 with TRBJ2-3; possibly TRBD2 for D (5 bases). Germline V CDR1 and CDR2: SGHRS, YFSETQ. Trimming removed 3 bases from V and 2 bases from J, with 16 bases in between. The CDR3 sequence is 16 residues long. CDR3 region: CASSSFGIGDTDTQYF. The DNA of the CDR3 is TGCGCCAGCAGCTCATTCGGGATTGGGGACACAGATACGCAGTATTTT.

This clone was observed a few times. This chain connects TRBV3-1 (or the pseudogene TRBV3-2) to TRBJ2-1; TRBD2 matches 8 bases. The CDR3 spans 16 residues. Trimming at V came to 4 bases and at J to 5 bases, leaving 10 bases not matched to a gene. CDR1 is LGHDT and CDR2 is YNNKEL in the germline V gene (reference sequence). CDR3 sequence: CASSRPSGGPNNEQFF. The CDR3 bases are TGTGCCAGCAGCCGCCCCAGCGGGGGACCCAACAATGAGCAGTTCTTC.

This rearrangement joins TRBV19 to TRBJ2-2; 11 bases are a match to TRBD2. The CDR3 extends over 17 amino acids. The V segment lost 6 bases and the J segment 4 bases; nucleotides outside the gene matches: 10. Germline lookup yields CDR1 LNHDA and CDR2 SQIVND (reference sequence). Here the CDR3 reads CASSYEPLAGVTGELFF. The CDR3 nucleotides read TGTGCCAGTAGCTACGAGCCACTAGCGGGAGTCACCGGGGAGCTGTTTTTT.

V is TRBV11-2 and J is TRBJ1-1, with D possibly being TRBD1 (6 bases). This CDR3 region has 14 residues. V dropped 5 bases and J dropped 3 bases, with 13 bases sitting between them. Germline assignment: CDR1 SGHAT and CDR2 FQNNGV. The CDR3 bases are TGTGCCAGCAGCACCCGCAGGGGTGACACTGAAGCTTTCTTT. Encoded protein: CASSTRRGDTEAFF.

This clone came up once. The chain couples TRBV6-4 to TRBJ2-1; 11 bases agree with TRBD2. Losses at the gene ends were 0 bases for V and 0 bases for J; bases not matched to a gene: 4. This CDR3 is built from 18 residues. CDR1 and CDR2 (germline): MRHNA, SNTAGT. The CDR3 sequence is CASSDSWTSGRSYNEQFF. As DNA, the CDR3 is TGTGCCAGCAGTGACTCGTGGACTAGCGGGCGCTCCTACAATGAGCAGTTCTTC.

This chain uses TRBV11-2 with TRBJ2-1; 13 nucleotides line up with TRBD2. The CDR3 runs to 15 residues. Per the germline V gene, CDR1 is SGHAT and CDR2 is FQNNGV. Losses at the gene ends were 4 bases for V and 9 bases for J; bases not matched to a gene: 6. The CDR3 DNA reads TGTGCCAGCAGCTGGGGACTAGCGGGATCCGTTGAGCAGTTCTTC. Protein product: CASSWGLAGSVEQFF.

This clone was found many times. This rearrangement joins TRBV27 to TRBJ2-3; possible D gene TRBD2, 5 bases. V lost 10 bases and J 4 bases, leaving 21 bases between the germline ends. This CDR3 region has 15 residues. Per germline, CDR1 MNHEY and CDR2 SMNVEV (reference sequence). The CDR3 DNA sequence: TGTGCCACCGAGCTAGCATTCGGGCGCGCAGATACGCAGTATTTT. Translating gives CATELAFGRADTQYF.

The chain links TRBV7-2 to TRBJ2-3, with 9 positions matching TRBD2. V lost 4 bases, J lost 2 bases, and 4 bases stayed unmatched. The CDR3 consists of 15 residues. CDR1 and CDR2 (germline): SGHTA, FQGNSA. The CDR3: CASSSRGGPTDTQYF. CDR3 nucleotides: TGTGCCAGCAGCTCGCGGGGGGGCCCCACAGATACGCAGTATTTT.